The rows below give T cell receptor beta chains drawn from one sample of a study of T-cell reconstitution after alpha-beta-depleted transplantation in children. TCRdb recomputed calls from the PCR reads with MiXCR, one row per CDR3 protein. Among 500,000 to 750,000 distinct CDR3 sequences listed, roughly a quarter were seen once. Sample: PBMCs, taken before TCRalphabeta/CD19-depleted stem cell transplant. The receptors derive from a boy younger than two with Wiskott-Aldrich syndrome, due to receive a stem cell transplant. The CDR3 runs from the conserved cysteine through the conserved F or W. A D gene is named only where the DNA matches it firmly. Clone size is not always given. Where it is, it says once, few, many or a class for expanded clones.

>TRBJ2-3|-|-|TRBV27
TGTGCCAGCAGGGACCCAGATACGCAGTATTTT
CASRDPDTQYF
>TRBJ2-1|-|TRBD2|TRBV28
TGTGCCAGCATTACACTAGCGGGAGGTGGACCCTACAATGAGCAGTTCTTC
CASITLAGGGPYNEQFF
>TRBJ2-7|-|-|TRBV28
TGTGCCAGCAGCCTAGGACGGCTTAGGGTCGAGCAGTACTTC
CASSLGRLRVEQYF
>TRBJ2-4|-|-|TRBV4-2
TGTGCCAGCAGCCAATCGACTGCCGCCAAAAACATTCAGTACTTC
CASSQSTAAKNIQYF
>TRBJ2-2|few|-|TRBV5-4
TGTGCCAGCAGCTTGGACCCAGGTCACACCGGGGAGCTGTTTTTT
CASSLDPGHTGELFF
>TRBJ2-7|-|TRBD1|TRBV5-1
TGCGCCAGTCACACCGACAGGGCGGCCGAGCAGTACTTC
CASHTDRAAEQYF
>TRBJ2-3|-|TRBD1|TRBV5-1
TGCGCCAGCAGCCCTACACAGGGGGGCATTGGTGATACGCAGTATTTT
CASSPTQGGIGDTQYF
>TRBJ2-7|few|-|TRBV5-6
TGTGCCAGCAGCTTGTACTTGGGGGTGGGGGGCTGGACCTACGAGCAGTACTTC
CASSLYLGVGGWTYEQYF
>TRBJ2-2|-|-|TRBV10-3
TGTGCCATCAGTGAGTCGTCAACAACCGGGGAGCTGTTTTTT
CAISESSTTGELFF
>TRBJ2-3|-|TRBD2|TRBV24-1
TGTGCCACCAGTGATCGGACCTCACTAGCGGTTGGCTCCACAGATACGCAGTATTTT
CATSDRTSLAVGSTDTQYF
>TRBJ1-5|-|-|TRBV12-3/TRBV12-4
TGTGCCAGCAGTCCACAATGGAGGGACCAGCCCCAGCATTTT
CASSPQWRDQPQHF
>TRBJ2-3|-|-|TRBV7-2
TGTGCCAGCAGCTACAGGGGGGGAGAAGATACGCAGTATTTT
CASSYRGGEDTQYF
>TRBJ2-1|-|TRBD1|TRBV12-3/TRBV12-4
TGTGCCAGCAGTTCCCAGGGGGTATTCACCTACAATGAGCAGTTCTTC
CASSSQGVFTYNEQFF
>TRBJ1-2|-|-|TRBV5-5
TGTGCCAGCAGCTTGGACAGGGCTCTCTATGGCTACACCTTC
CASSLDRALYGYTF
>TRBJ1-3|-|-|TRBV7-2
TGTGCCAGCAGCCCCAGTGGGCGGGCTAGCTCTGGAAACACCATATATTTT
CASSPSGRASSGNTIYF
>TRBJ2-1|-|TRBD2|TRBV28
TGTGCCAGCAGTTTTCGGATCGTGGGCGGGAGCTCCTACAATGAGCAGTTCTTC
CASSFRIVGGSSYNEQFF
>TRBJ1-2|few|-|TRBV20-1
TGCAGTGCTAGAGATCCCTCACGGGGCGCTAAAGGCTACACCTTC
CSARDPSRGAKGYTF